This T cell receptor (beta chain) was recorded in a study of monozygotic twins with inflammatory bowel disease. In regard to this clonotype: Its antigen is unidentified.

Study outcomes and limitations: Healthy twins shared more clonotypes with others than IBD patients, most markedly active ones. IBD patients displayed reduced TCRbeta diversity (inverse Simpson) when set against healthy co-twins.

Per donor, less than 3 ml of blood was collected and frozen. The cDNA of both the TCRalpha and TCRbeta chains was subjected to two nested PCRs of approximately 16 and 9 cycles. TCRdb reanalyzed the 5' RACE reads and collapses them to one entry per CDR3 protein, without DNA. The sample table includes some 170,000 distinct CDR3 sequences. This receptor was obtained from a human donor with ulcerative colitis or Crohn's disease, or a healthy co-twin of an affected twin (not recorded which). The source material was blood.

CDR3 amino acids: CASSSLGRAYEQYF. The chain carries TRBV7-2 and TRBJ2-7. The germline V gene has CDR1 SGHTA and CDR2 FQGNSA. The CDR3 contains 14 residues.